The 19 T cell receptor beta chains in this list originate from one sample, sequenced in a study of cytomegalovirus exposure and HLA in healthy donors (dated 2017 in TCRdb). The receptor library was made with the immunoSEQ multiplex PCR assay. Sourced from immuneACCESS, this table was stored by TCRdb with only in-frame sequences that have V and J called. A share of the clones is absent; for the studies checked, an unresolved V gene accounts for under half, and the remainder has no known explanation. Counted in this sample were about 120,000 clones; more than 75% of them appeared once. Of the sample, approximately 2.3% is held by the ten largest clones. Sample: PBMCs. These receptors all stem from a woman in her twenties or thirties in good health and CMV-seronegative.

V usage is TRBV29-1 and J usage is TRBJ2-1, with no clear D. Germline CDR1 reads SQVTM; CDR2 reads ANQGSEA. This CDR3 contains 14 residues. V was clipped by 6 bases and J by 0 bases, with 12 bases between them. The CDR3 DNA is TGCAGCGTCAAGGAGTTCTTCTCCTACAATGAGCAGTTCTTC. This codes for CSVKEFFSYNEQFF.

The chain joins TRBV6-5 to TRBJ2-5, with D possibly TRBD2 on 7 matching bases. Germline loops: CDR1 MNHEY, CDR2 SVGAGI. V was trimmed by 2 bases and J by 5 bases, leaving 12 bases between them. The CDR3 is 14 amino acids. DNA of the CDR3: TGTGCCAGCAGTTACACGGGGGGCGGGGAGACCCAGTACTTC. This codes for CASSYTGGGETQYF.

The J gene is TRBJ1-5, the V gene TRBV5-6; tentatively, D is TRBD1 (5 bases). The CDR3 is made up of 14 amino acids. V lost 4 bases and J 14 bases, leaving 22 bases between the germline ends. Per the germline V gene, CDR1 is SGHDT and CDR2 is YYEEEE. The CDR3 nucleotides read TGTGCCAGCAGCCCCCAGGGAGGGGCGGGTTTTGAGCATTTT. Protein product: CASSPQGGAGFEHF.

This chain joins TRBV6-5 and TRBJ1-2, with no clear D. The V end was cut by 5 bases, the J end by 0 bases, with 13 bases between. CDR3 length: 15 amino acids. Germline values: CDR1 MNHEY, CDR2 SVGAGI. CDR3 bases: TGTGCCAGCAGTCCTCGGGCAGCGGCTAACTATGGCTACACCTTC. Translated, it gives CASSPRAAANYGYTF.

J is TRBJ1-2 and V is TRBV7-6; tentative D call: TRBD1 (6 bases). Per germline, CDR1 SGHVS and CDR2 FNYEAQ. CDR3 size: 12 residues. V was trimmed by 5 bases and J by 6 bases, leaving 10 bases between them. The CDR3 sequence: CASSIYRDGYTF. The CDR3, as DNA: TGTGCCAGCAGCATATACAGGGATGGCTACACCTTC.

The rearrangement uses TRBV12-5 and TRBJ1-1, with 9 bases identical to TRBD1. Germline CDR1 is LGHNT and CDR2 is FRNRAP. The junction had 8 bases not matched to a gene; V was cut back by 4 bases and J by 8 bases. This CDR3 is built from 14 residues. Here the CDR3 reads CASGSTGTGKEAFF. The CDR3 DNA follows: TGTGCTAGTGGTTCAACCGGGACAGGGAAGGAAGCTTTCTTT.

This chain joins TRBV5-1 and TRBJ2-3; 9 nucleotides match TRBD1. V lost 3 bases to trimming and J lost 4 bases; unmatched junction nucleotides: 9. CDR1 is SGHRS and CDR2 is YFSETQ in the germline V gene. This CDR3 region has 16 residues. The CDR3 nucleotides read TGCGCCAGCAGCTCGGGACAGGGTAGTAAAGCAGATACGCAGTATTTT. It translates to CASSSGQGSKADTQYF. The whole variable domain, filled in from reference TRBV5-1 and TRBJ2-3, reads KAGVTQTPRYLIKTRGQQVTLSCSPISGHRSVSWYQQTPGQGLQFLFEYFSETQRNKGNFPGRFSGRQFSNSRSEMNVSTLELGDSALYLCASSSGQGSKADTQYFGPGTRLTVL.

The rearrangement joins TRBV7-2 to TRBJ2-5; D is perhaps TRBD2 (6 bases). V was clipped by 3 bases and J by 5 bases, with 10 bases between them. This CDR3 is 13 amino acids long. Looked up from germline, CDR1 is SGHTA and CDR2 is FQGNSA. The CDR3 sequence is CASSFDSGETQYF. CDR3 coding DNA: TGTGCCAGCAGCTTCGACAGCGGGGAGACCCAGTACTTC. Complete variable domain (other parts from reference TRBV7-2 and TRBJ2-5): GAGVSQSPSNKVTEKGKDVELRCDPISGHTALYWYRQSLGQGLEFLIYFQGNSAPDKSGLPSDRFSAERTGGSVSTLTIQRTQQEDSAVYLCASSFDSGETQYFGPGTRLLVL.

The table lists this clone with a count of one. It is likely a read error: a sequence one base away is far more abundant. The chain recombines TRBV9 with TRBJ2-1; 9 nucleotides line up with TRBD1. This CDR3 comprises 17 residues. The germline gives CDR1 SGDLS, CDR2 YYNGEE. Trimming removed 7 bases from V and 3 bases from J; junction bases left unmatched: 14. The CDR3: CASGAMMPGQGYNEQFF. Here the CDR3 DNA reads TGTGCCAGCGGCGCAATGATGCCGGGACAGGGCTACAATGAGCAGTTCTTC.

In nucleotides, the CDR3 is TGTGCCAGCAGTCCGGGACTAGCCTCCGCAGATACGCAGTATTTT. Amino acid sequence: CASSPGLASADTQYF. The gene calls are TRBV2 and TRBJ2-3, with 9 bases that match TRBD2. CDR3 length: 15 residues. J lost 4 bases, V lost 5 bases, and 7 bases had no gene match. In germline, CDR1 is SNHLY, CDR2 FYNNEI.

The chain employs TRBV11-2 and TRBJ1-3; D perhaps matches TRBD1 (5 bases). Germline CDR1 and CDR2: SGHAT and FQNNGV. There are 14 residues in the CDR3. V was shortened by 3 bases and J by 4 bases, with 10 bases between the two germline ends. The CDR3 region has the DNA TGTGCCAGCAGCTTCTGGGGCGAAGGAAACACCATATATTTT. It encodes CASSFWGEGNTIYF. The whole variable domain, filled in from reference TRBV11-2 and TRBJ1-3, reads EAGVAQSPRYKIIEKRQSVAFWCNPISGHATLYWYQQILGQGPKLLIQFQNNGVVDDSQLPKDRFSAERLKGVDSTLKIQPAKLEDSAVYLCASSFWGEGNTIYFGEGSWLTVV.

The CDR3 loop reads CASSWAGGPLNTEAFF. The CDR3 DNA reads as TGTGCCAGCAGCTGGGCGGGGGGGCCTTTGAACACTGAAGCTTTCTTT. This chain uses TRBV2 with TRBJ1-1; possibly TRBD1 for D (6 bases). The V end lost 6 bases, the J end lost 0 bases, and 17 bases lay between the germline ends. From germline, CDR1 is SNHLY and CDR2 FYNNEI. The CDR3 has 16 amino acids.

The chain recombines TRBV7-6 with TRBJ2-5, with 11 bases matching TRBD2. The J segment lost 1 base and the V segment lost 6 bases, leaving 7 bases of the junction unmatched. Germline CDR1 is SGHVS and CDR2 is FNYEAQ. The CDR3 runs to 16 residues. The CDR3 loop is CASRETSGALQETQYF. DNA of the CDR3: TGTGCCAGCAGGGAGACTAGCGGGGCCCTCCAAGAGACCCAGTACTTC.

V is TRBV5-5 and J is TRBJ2-6; TRBD1 agrees at 8 bases. The V gene end was trimmed by 4 bases and the J gene end by 7 bases; junction bases not matched to a gene: 16. Germline-derived CDR1 and CDR2 are SGHKS and YYEKEE (reference sequence). The CDR3 length is 18 residues. For the CDR3, the DNA is TGTGCCAGCAGCAGGGGACAGGAGGTCGACGGCGGCGCCAACGTCCTGACTTTC. Its translation is CASSRGQEVDGGANVLTF.

The chain has TRBV18 and TRBJ1-5; 8 nucleotides align to TRBD1. The CDR3 runs to 14 residues. The germline V gene has CDR1 KGHSH and CDR2 LQKENI. With 4 bases clipped from V and 4 bases from J, the junction kept 3 bases outside the gene matches. CDR3 nucleotide sequence: TGTGCCAGCTCACGAGACAGGGGAAATCAGCCCCAGCATTTT. As protein: CASSRDRGNQPQHF.

This clone was seen a few times. The chain uses TRBV7-8 and TRBJ1-6; D is ambiguous. CDR1 and CDR2 from the germline V gene are SGHVS and FQNEAQ. The CDR3 contains 17 residues. V lost 0 bases to trimming and J lost 0 bases, with 9 bases between them. The CDR3, as DNA: TGTGCCAGCAGCTTAGCGGGAGGGAGCTCCTATAATTCACCCCTCCACTTT. Residues: CASSLAGGSSYNSPLHF.

This CDR3 reads CASSLSWAGGQPQHF. The CDR3 DNA follows: TGTGCCAGCAGTTTATCGTGGGCAGGGGGGCAGCCCCAGCATTTT. The J gene is TRBJ1-5, the V gene TRBV27, with 7 nucleotides matching TRBD1. CDR3 size: 15 residues. CDR1 and CDR2 (germline): MNHEY, SMNVEV (reference sequence). Germline trimming cut 0 bases from V and 7 bases from J; bases unmatched to any gene: 6.

V and J are TRBV6-1 and TRBJ1-3; the D is unclear. Trimming pared 0 bases from V and 1 base from J, leaving 7 bases between. CDR3 length: 15 amino acids. Germline V lookup: CDR1 MNHNS, CDR2 SASEGT. The CDR3 protein is CASSEASGSGNTIYF. The DNA of the CDR3 is TGTGCCAGCAGTGAAGCATCCGGGTCTGGAAACACCATATATTTT.

This rearrangement joins TRBV6-6 to TRBJ2-3; 9 bases align to TRBD1. The V gene end was trimmed by 2 bases and the J gene end by 7 bases; junction bases not matched to a gene: 7. CDR1 and CDR2 (germline): MNHNY, SVGAGI (reference sequence). The CDR3 is made up of 15 amino acids. CDR3 sequence reads: CASSYPDRGKNTQYF. The DNA of the CDR3 is TGTGCCAGCAGTTACCCAGACAGGGGGAAGAATACGCAGTATTTT.